This T cell receptor (beta chain) was retrieved from a study of blood T cell repertoires in COVID-19. The wider study: Researchers got acute and convalescent COVID-19 samples from the United States, Italy and Spain. T cells, B-cell-depleted T cells, or PBMCs supplied cDNA or gDNA.

Original methodology: Using reference gene primer amplification, nucleated cell counts were estimated. The protocol was immunoSEQ multiplex PCR, while the TCRdb copy is restricted to in-frame clones and leaves out a portion. The V and J calls and clone size come from that table; D and trimming were worked out from the DNA. This table holds tens of thousands of clones, around 82% found once. V gave up 1 base and J gave up 0 bases, with 15 bases separating them. CDR1 is SGHTA, CDR2 FQGTGA, per germline. CDR3 size: 17 residues. The chain couples TRBV7-3 to TRBJ1-1; D gene ambiguous. The material sequenced was peripheral blood. The receptor's source is a man aged 50 to 59 with active COVID-19. The CDR3 region has the DNA TGTGCCAGCAGCTTAAATCGTTTCGAGGGTATGAACACTGAAGCTTTCTTT. Translated, it gives CASSLNRFEGMNTEAFF. Variable domain in full (rest from reference TRBV7-3 and TRBJ1-1): GAGVSQTPSNKVTEKGKYVELRCDPISGHTALYWYRQSLGQGPEFLIYFQGTGAADDSGLPNDRFFAVRPEGSVSTLKIQRTERGDSAVYLCASSLNRFEGMNTEAFFGQGTRLTVV.